The rows below give T cell receptor beta chains drawn from one sample of a study of patients and donors after allogeneic stem cell transplantation. TCRdb fed the RT-PCR reads into MiXCR, producing one record per CDR3 protein. The table includes approximately 88,000 distinct CDR3 sequences, just under 5% detected once. Material: blood, either unsorted or a sorted T cell fraction (not recorded which). The receptors stem from a human donor who was either an allogeneic HSCT recipient or a stem cell or donor lymphocyte infusion donor (not recorded which). It is not recorded whose cells these are; they may come from a transplant donor. Both conserved end residues are trimmed from each CDR3. Clone size is stated in some rows and not others, as once, few, many or a class when expanded.

len,abundance,v_gene,CDR3aa
11,many,TRBV20-1,SGEEHSYNEQF
14,many,TRBV19,ASSRSPGPDSYEQY
12,many,TRBV11-2,ASSLSLLTDTQY
15,many,TRBV20-1,SARSAGDFGLGNEQF
13,many,TRBV20-1,SAPSLAGERDTQY
15,many,TRBV25-1,ASSPFDGGARNTEAF
11,many,TRBV12-3/TRBV12-4,ASSLGPKDTQY
14,many,TRBV5-1,ASSLAGGLSYNEQF
11,many,TRBV11-2,ASSLDRKGPLF
12,many,TRBV20-1,SARDGRLKETQY
16,few,TRBV5-6,ASSWGTGQGGGHGELF
13,many,TRBV7-8,ASSLLRDLKETQY
10,many,TRBV6-2/TRBV6-3,ASRPRTEGYT
13,.,TRBV5-1,ASSVDRPGTDTQY
14,.,TRBV20-1,SARGGKLAFTDTQY
13,many,TRBV9,ASSAVDRGTNTIY
14,.,TRBV24-1,ATSDSHSGSLNEQF
14,many,TRBV27,ASSLTGFYSTDTQY
14,many,TRBV5-1,ASSPGAGFGNEKLF
11,.,TRBV7-3,ASSLGVGLEQF
13,.,TRBV6-1,ASRPYSGGVYEQY
12,.,TRBV12-3/TRBV12-4,ASSLAQLTDTQY
13,many,TRBV6-5,ASSYTSGGPYGYT
12,many,TRBV9,ASSVRDLPDTQY
12,many,TRBV3-1,ASSQGSAAYEQY
13,many,TRBV5-1,ASSWGSGSSYEQY
16,.,TRBV19,ASSIGPSGRYSNQPQH
11,many,TRBV5-1,ASSTGQLYEQY
13,many,TRBV19,ASSTTVRSYNEQF
13,few,TRBV5-1,ASSPPGGAKNIQY
10,many,TRBV7-9,ASSPTGVKQY
11,few,TRBV11-3,ASSLGAVGEAF
14,many,TRBV7-9,ASSSRLLQNTGELF
11,.,TRBV7-8,ASGRGHNEKLF
13,many,TRBV24-1,ATGSRQILMETQY
11,.,TRBV28,ASMDRFIYEQY
11,many,TRBV3-1,ASSHQLNTEAF
15,few,TRBV7-9,ASSSPGGRNPTYEQY
10,.,TRBV20-1,SATKTSYEQY
13,.,TRBV7-8,ASSLTTVSNQPQH
12,many,TRBV4-1,ASSQTRESYEQY
14,many,TRBV20-1,STKAMGGLTYNEQF
8,many,TRBV27,ATPRGEQF
16,many,TRBV7-3,ASSLNPHRGASYNEQF
11,many,TRBV6-5,ASSLFLNTEAF
9,many,TRBV20-1,SARDKLAEF
12,many,TRBV7-2,ASSAGTADEKLF
15,many,TRBV12-1,ASSFGTRGAPNTEAF
12,many,TRBV5-6,ASSLVQETYGYT
13,few,TRBV20-1,SAENSVPNTGELF
11,many,TRBV6-1,ASSQQGNTEAF
15,many,TRBV28,ASRPLTVGGKNTEAF
12,many,TRBV23-1,ASSQSGETYEQY
18,many,TRBV9,ASSVDPLIQGSSGANVLT
12,many,TRBV20-1,SAQWTGLSAEAF
10,many,TRBV7-8,ASSRVGTEAF
12,.,TRBV6-2/TRBV6-3,ASSYVPRDYEQY